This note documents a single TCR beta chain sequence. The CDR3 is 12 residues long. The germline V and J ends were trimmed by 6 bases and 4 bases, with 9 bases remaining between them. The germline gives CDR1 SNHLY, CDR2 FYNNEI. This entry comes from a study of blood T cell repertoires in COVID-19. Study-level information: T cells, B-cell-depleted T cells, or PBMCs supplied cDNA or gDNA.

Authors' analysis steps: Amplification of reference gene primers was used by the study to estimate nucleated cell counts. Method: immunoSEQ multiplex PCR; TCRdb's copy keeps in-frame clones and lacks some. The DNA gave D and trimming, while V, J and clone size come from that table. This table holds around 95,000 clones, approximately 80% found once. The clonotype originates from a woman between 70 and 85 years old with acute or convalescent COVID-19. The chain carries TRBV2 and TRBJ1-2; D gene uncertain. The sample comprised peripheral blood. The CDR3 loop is CASRRDLYGYTF. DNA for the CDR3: TGTGCCAGCAGGAGGGATCTCTATGGCTACACCTTC.